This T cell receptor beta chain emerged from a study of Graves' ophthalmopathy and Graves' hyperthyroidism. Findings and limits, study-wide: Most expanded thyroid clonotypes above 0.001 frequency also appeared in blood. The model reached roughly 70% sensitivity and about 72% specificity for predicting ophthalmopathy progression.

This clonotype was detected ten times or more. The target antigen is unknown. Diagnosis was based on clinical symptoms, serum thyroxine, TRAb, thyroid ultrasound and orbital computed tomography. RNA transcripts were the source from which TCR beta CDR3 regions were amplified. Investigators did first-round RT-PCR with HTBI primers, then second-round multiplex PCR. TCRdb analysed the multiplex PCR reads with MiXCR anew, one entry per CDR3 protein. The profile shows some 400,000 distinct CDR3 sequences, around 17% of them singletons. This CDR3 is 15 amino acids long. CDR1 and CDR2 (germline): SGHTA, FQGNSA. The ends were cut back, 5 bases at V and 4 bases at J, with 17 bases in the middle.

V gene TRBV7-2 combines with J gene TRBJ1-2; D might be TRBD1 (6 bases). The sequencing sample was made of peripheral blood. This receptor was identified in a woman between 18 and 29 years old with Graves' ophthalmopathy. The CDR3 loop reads CASSHGGRIPYGYTF. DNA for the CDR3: TGTGCCAGCAGCCACGGGGGGCGAATACCCTATGGCTACACCTTC.